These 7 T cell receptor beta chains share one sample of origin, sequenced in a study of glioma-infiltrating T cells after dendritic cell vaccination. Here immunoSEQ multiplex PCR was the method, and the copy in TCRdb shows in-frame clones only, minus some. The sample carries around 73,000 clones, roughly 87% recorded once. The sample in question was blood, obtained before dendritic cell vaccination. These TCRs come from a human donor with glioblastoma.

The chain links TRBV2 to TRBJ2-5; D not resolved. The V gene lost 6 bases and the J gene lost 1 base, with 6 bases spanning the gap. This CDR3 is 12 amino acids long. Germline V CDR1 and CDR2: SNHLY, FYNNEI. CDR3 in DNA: TGTGCCAGCAGGGTACTCCAAGAGACCCAGTACTTC. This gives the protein CASRVLQETQYF.

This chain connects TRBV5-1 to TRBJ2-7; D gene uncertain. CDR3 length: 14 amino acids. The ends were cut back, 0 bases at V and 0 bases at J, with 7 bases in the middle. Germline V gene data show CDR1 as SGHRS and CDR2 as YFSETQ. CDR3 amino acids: CASSLVYSSYEQYF. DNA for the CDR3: TGCGCCAGCAGCTTGGTTTACAGCTCCTACGAGCAGTACTTC.

CDR3 coding DNA: TGTGCCAGTAGTATCGGGGGGGCGGCAGATACGCAGTATTTT. Amino acid sequence: CASSIGGAADTQYF. J is TRBJ2-3 and V is TRBV19; TRBD2 matches at 8 bases. V gave up 3 bases and J gave up 4 bases; unmatched junction bases: 3. The germline V gene encodes CDR1 LNHDA and CDR2 SQIVND (reference sequence). The CDR3 extends over 14 amino acids.

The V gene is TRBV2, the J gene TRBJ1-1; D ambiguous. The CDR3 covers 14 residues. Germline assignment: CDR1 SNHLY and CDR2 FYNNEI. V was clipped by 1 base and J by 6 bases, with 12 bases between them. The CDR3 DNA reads TGTGCCAGCAGTGAAGGGAGGTATTCTGCTGAAGCTTTCTTT. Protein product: CASSEGRYSAEAFF.

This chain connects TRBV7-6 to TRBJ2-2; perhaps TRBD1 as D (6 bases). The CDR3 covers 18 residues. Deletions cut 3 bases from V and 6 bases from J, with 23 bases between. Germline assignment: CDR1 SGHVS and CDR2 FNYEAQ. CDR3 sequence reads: CASSFFTQGRGVSGELFF. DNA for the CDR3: TGTGCCAGCAGCTTTTTCACCCAAGGCAGGGGAGTGTCCGGGGAGCTGTTTTTT.

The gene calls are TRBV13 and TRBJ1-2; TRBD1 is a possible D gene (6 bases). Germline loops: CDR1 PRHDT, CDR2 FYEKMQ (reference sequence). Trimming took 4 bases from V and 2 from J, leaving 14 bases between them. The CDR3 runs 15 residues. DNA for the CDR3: TGTGCCAGCAGCTCGTACGGTCAGGGGAACTATGGCTACACCTTC. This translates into CASSSYGQGNYGYTF. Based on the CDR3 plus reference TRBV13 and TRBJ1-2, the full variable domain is AAGVIQSPRHLIKEKRETATLKCYPIPRHDTVYWYQQGPGQDPQFLISFYEKMQSDKGSIPDRFSAQQFSDYHSELNMSSLELGDSALYFCASSSYGQGNYGYTFGSGTRLTVV.

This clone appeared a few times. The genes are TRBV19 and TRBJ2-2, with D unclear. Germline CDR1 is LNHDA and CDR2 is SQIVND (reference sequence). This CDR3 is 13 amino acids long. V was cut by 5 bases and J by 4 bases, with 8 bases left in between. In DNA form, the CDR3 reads TGTGCCAGTAGTGTAACGGGCACCGGGGAGCTGTTTTTT. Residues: CASSVTGTGELFF.